This T cell receptor (beta chain) stems from a study of T cell responses to AZD1222 COVID-19 vaccine. Study outcomes and limitations: Females made up more of the donors, who were largely white British, and clonal diversity may have come out too low. Without day 14 samples, only post-peak T cell repertoires were studied. Researchers report vaccine-associated CD4 TCRs spanning spike, with dominance at 160-218 and 743-854.

The CDR3 totals 16 residues. V gave up 4 bases and J gave up 7 bases; unmatched junction bases: 11. The data were produced by immunoSEQ multiplex PCR, yet TCRdb's version contains in-frame clones alone and is incomplete. The profile shows roughly 180,000 clones, approximately 92% of them singletons. Worth noting for this clone: Its antigen is unknown.

The genes are TRBV5-3 and TRBJ1-6, with 7 bases that match TRBD1. TRBV5-3 carries the ORF label, with uncertain function. The sample consisted of peripheral blood, taken on day 0 of AZD1222 vaccination. The TCR sequence derives from an adult in good health. CDR3 residues: CARSTLPGTANSPLHF. For the CDR3, the DNA is TGTGCCAGAAGCACCCTTCCCGGGACAGCAAATTCACCCCTCCACTTT.